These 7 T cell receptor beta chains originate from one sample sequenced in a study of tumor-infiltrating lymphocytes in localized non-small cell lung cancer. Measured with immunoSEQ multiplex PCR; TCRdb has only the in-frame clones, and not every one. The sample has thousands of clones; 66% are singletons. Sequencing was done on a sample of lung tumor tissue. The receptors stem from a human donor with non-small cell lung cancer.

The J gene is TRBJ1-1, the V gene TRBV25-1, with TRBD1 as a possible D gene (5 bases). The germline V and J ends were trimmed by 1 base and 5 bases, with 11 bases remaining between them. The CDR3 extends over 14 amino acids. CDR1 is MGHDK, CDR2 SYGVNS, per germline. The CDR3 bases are TGTGCCAGCAGTGAATCGGGACGTTGGACTGAAGCTTTCTTT. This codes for CASSESGRWTEAFF.

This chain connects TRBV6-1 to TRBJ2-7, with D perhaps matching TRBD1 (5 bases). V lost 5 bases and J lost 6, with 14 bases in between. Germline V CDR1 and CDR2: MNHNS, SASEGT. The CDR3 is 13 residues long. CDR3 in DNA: TGTGCCAGCAGTCCCCGGCAGGGCGGCGAGCAGTACGTC. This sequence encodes CASSPRQGGEQYV.

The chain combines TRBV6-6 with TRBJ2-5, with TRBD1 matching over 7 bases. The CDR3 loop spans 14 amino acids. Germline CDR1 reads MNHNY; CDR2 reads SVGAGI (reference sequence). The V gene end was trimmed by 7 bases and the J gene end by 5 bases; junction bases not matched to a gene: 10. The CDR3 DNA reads TGTGCCAGCACCCCCGGGACAGCGTGGGAGACCCAGTACTTC. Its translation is CASTPGTAWETQYF.

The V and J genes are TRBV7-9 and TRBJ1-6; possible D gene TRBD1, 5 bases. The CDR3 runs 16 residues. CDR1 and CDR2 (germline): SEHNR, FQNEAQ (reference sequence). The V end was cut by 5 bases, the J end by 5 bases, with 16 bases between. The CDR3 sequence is CASSHSWGRHNSPLHF. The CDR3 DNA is TGTGCCAGCAGCCATAGTTGGGGACGTCATAATTCACCCCTCCACTTT.

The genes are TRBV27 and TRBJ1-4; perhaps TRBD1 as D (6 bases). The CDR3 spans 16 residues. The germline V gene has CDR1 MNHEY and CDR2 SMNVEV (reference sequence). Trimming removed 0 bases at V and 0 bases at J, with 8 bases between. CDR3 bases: TGTGCCAGCAGTTTATCGGACAGCACAACTAATGAAAAACTGTTTTTT. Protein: CASSLSDSTTNEKLFF.

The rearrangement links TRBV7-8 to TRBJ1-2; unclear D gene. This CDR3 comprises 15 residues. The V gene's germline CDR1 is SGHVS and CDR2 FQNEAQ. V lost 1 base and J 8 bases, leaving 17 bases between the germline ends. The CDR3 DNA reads TGTGCCAGCAGCTTAGACCCGTTGGCACCTCGGGGCTACACCTTC. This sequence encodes CASSLDPLAPRGYTF.

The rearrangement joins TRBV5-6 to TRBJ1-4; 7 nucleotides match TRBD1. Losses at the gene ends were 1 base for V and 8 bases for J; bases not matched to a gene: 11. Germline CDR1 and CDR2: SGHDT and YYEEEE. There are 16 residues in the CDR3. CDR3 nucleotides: TGTGCCAGCAGCTTGTCAAGGGACAGTATCGTCGAAAAACTGTTTTTT. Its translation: CASSLSRDSIVEKLFF.